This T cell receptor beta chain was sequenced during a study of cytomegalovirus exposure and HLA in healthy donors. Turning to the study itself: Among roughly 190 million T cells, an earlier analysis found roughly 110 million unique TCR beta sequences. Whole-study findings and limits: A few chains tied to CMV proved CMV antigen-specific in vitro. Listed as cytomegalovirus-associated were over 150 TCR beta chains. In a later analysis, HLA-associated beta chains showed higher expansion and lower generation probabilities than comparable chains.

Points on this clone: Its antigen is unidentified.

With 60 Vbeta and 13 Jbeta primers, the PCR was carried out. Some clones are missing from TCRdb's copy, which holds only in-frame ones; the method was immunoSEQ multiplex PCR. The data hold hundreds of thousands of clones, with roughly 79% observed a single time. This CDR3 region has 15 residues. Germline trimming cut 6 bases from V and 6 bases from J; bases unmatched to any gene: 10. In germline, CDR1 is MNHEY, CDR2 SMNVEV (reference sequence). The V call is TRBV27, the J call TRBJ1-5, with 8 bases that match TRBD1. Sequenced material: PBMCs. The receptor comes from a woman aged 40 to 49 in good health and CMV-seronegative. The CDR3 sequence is CASRPRQGTGQPQHF. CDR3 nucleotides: TGTGCCAGCAGACCCAGACAGGGGACGGGTCAGCCCCAGCATTTT.